The rows below give T cell receptor beta chains drawn from one sample of a study of shared T cell receptors in the human thymus. The method was immunoSEQ multiplex PCR; TCRdb's version includes in-frame clones alone and lacks a portion of them. The profile shows about 610,000 clones, 85% to 90% of them singletons. These same data were also listed under a study on human thymus T cells.

The sequencing sample was made of thymocytes. The receptors derive from a boy under two years old with a congenital heart defect. Each CDR3 is given with its conserved first and last residue. The order of the fields is J gene, V gene, D gene, clone size, CDR3 DNA, CDR3 protein. A D gene is named only where the DNA matches it firmly. Size is omitted from some rows. Given values are once, few, many or a class for expanded clones.

J: TRBJ1-5
V: TRBV6-4
D: -
size: -
DNA: TGTGCCAGCAGTGAAAACAGTGATGGCAATCAGCCCCAGCATTTT
CDR3: CASSENSDGNQPQHF

J: TRBJ1-4
V: TRBV6-1
D: TRBD1
size: -
DNA: TGTGCCAGCAGTGGACAGGGGACTAATGAAAAACTGTTTTTT
CDR3: CASSGQGTNEKLFF

J: TRBJ1-1
V: TRBV5-8
D: -
size: -
DNA: TGTGCCAGCAGCTTTAGGGAGGGAACAGCTGAAGCTTTCTTT
CDR3: CASSFREGTAEAFF

J: TRBJ1-1
V: TRBV14
D: -
size: -
DNA: TGTGCCAGCAGCCAACCTTCTCTGCCTGGCAACACTGAAGCTTTCTTT
CDR3: CASSQPSLPGNTEAFF

J: TRBJ2-3
V: TRBV4-1
D: -
size: -
DNA: TGCGCCAGCAGCGCCTCCCTTACTAGGAAGGGCACAGATACGCAGTATTTT
CDR3: CASSASLTRKGTDTQYF

J: TRBJ2-1
V: TRBV30
D: TRBD2
size: -
DNA: TGTGCCTGGAGTAGGGTGAGCGGGAAGGGCAATGAGCAGTTCTTC
CDR3: CAWSRVSGKGNEQFF

J: TRBJ2-5
V: TRBV20-1
D: -
size: -
DNA: TGCAGTGCTCCACTGATAGAGACCCAGTACTTC
CDR3: CSAPLIETQYF

J: TRBJ2-7
V: TRBV27
D: TRBD2
size: -
DNA: TGTGCCAGCAGTGCGACTAGCGGGAGAGCCTACGAGCAGTACTTC
CDR3: CASSATSGRAYEQYF

J: TRBJ2-1
V: TRBV6-5
D: -
size: -
DNA: TGTGCCAGCACCCTAGAGAATGAGCAGTTCTTC
CDR3: CASTLENEQFF

J: TRBJ2-1
V: TRBV12-5
D: -
size: -
DNA: TGTGCTAGTGGTTTCCCGAGGAAGTCATGCTCCTACAATGAGCAGTTCTTC
CDR3: CASGFPRKSCSYNEQFF

J: TRBJ2-3
V: TRBV2
D: -
size: once
DNA: TGTGCCACCAAGATAGCGGTTAGCACAGATACGCAGTATTTT
CDR3: CATKIAVSTDTQYF

J: TRBJ2-3
V: TRBV6-4
D: -
size: -
DNA: TGTGCCAGCAGAGGCGGCCCGGATACGCAGTATTTT
CDR3: CASRGGPDTQYF

J: TRBJ2-2
V: TRBV7-9
D: TRBD2
size: -
DNA: TGTGCCAGCAGCTTAGAGACTAGCGGGAGCATCCACGGGGAGCTGTTTTTT
CDR3: CASSLETSGSIHGELFF

J: TRBJ2-7
V: TRBV2
D: TRBD2
size: -
DNA: TGTGCCAGCGGGGCTAGCGGGAGGTTCCAGACCTACGAGCAGTACTTC
CDR3: CASGASGRFQTYEQYF

J: TRBJ2-1
V: TRBV4-3
D: TRBD2
size: -
DNA: TGCGCCAGCAGCCAGTTCAGGGCGGGAGGGTTTGTCGGTGAGCAGTTCTTC
CDR3: CASSQFRAGGFVGEQFF

J: TRBJ1-2
V: TRBV11-2
D: -
size: few
DNA: TGTGCCAGCAGCTCCGCGGGAGGCACTAACTATGGCTACACCTTC
CDR3: CASSSAGGTNYGYTF

J: TRBJ2-1
V: TRBV7-9
D: TRBD2
size: -
DNA: TGTGCCAGCAGCTTAGCGCGGCTAGCGGGAGAGATTGAGCAGTTCTTC
CDR3: CASSLARLAGEIEQFF

J: TRBJ1-1
V: TRBV5-6
D: TRBD1
size: once
DNA: TGTGCCAGCAGCTGGTGGGACAGGGGATTTGGTGAAGCTTTCTTT
CDR3: CASSWWDRGFGEAFF

J: TRBJ2-7
V: TRBV9
D: TRBD2
size: -
DNA: TGTGCCAGCAGCGTCAGACCTACACTAGCGGGAGGGGGGACCTACGAGCAGTACTTC
CDR3: CASSVRPTLAGGGTYEQYF

J: TRBJ2-1
V: TRBV27
D: TRBD2
size: -
DNA: TGTGCCAGCAGTATCCTAGCGGATTACAATGAGCAGTTCTTC
CDR3: CASSILADYNEQFF

J: TRBJ2-1
V: TRBV4-1
D: -
size: -
DNA: TGCGCCAGCAGCCAAGATATCGGACTTTACAATGAGCAGTTCTTC
CDR3: CASSQDIGLYNEQFF

J: TRBJ1-1
V: TRBV28
D: -
size: -
DNA: TGTGCCAGCAGTTTGGGTGATCGGAGGGACACTGAAGCTTTCTTT
CDR3: CASSLGDRRDTEAFF

J: TRBJ1-5
V: TRBV28
D: TRBD1
size: -
DNA: TGTGCCAGCAGCTTGGACCGACAGGGGGATCAGCCCCAGCATTTT
CDR3: CASSLDRQGDQPQHF

J: TRBJ2-7
V: TRBV28
D: -
size: few
DNA: TGTGCCAGCAGTTCAATAGACTCTTCCTACGAGCAGTACTTC
CDR3: CASSSIDSSYEQYF

J: TRBJ1-2
V: TRBV6-5
D: -
size: -
DNA: TGTGCCAGCAGTTATTTTGGAGTCTTGGGAGACTATGGCTACACCTTC
CDR3: CASSYFGVLGDYGYTF

J: TRBJ1-5
V: TRBV23-1
D: -
size: -
DNA: TGCGCCCCTCGGGGTCAGCCCCAGCATTTT
CDR3: CAPRGQPQHF

J: TRBJ1-1
V: TRBV27
D: TRBD1
size: -
DNA: TGTGCCAGCAGTTTACTGGCGGGACAGGGGAAAACTTTCTTT
CDR3: CASSLLAGQGKTFF